This TCR beta chain was identified in a study of blood T cell repertoires in COVID-19. Study summary: The study drew acute and convalescent COVID-19 samples from the United States, Italy and Spain.

The CDR3 is 16 residues long. Sequenced by immunoSEQ multiplex PCR; TCRdb stores in-frame clones only, minus some. Here the sample spans tens of thousands of clones, 89% being singletons. The V gene is TRBV1, the J gene TRBJ2-7; the table's D call, TRBD2, was not checked against the DNA. TRBV1 is reported as a pseudogene. The clonotype was recovered from a man aged 55 to 70 with active COVID-19. What was sequenced was peripheral blood. DNA of the CDR3: TGCACCAGCAGCCAGGGACCGGGACTAGCGTTTGACGAGCAGTACTTC. Protein product: CTSSQGPGLAFDEQYF.